Below are 20 T cell receptor beta chains sequenced from a single sample in a study of T cell changes during pregnancy in multiple sclerosis. Assay used: immunoSEQ multiplex PCR; TCRdb lists only in-frame clones, some missing. The repertoire includes approximately 70,000 clones, around nine tenths of them detected once, and roughly 1.2% sits in the top ten. This specimen was peripheral blood, taken in the third trimester of pregnancy. Every receptor here comes from a female donor with multiple sclerosis, enrolled in a pregnancy study.

V gene TRBV11-2 combines with J gene TRBJ2-5, with 11 bases identical to TRBD2. The CDR3 has 16 residues. V shed 2 bases and J 4 bases; nucleotides not matched to a gene: 6. Germline values: CDR1 SGHAT, CDR2 FQNNGV. CDR3 loop: CASSLLLAGVGETQYF. The CDR3 DNA is TGTGCCAGCAGCTTACTACTAGCGGGAGTGGGAGAGACCCAGTACTTC.

The V gene is TRBV5-4, the J gene TRBJ1-1; no reliable D call. Trimming removed 3 bases from V and 6 bases from J, with 12 bases in between. The CDR3 is 13 residues long. In germline, CDR1 is SGHNT, CDR2 YYREEE (reference sequence). The CDR3 bases are TGTGCCAGCAGCTCTTTCAGGATACCTGAAGCTTTCTTT. The encoded protein is CASSSFRIPEAFF.

V is TRBV10-3 and J is TRBJ2-3; the D gene is possibly TRBD2 (5 bases). The length of the CDR3 is 15 residues. Trimming removed 0 bases from V and 0 bases from J, with 7 bases in between. Germline values: CDR1 ENHRY, CDR2 SYGVKD. The CDR3 DNA sequence: TGTGCCATCAGTGAGTCGTGGACTAGCACAGATACGCAGTATTTT. Translation: CAISESWTSTDTQYF.

The chain carries TRBV5-1 and TRBJ1-1; D uncertain. This CDR3 has 12 amino acids. V dropped 0 bases and J dropped 6 bases, with 6 bases sitting between them. The germline gives CDR1 SGHRS, CDR2 YFSETQ. This chain's CDR3 is CASSLGHAEAFF. CDR3 DNA: TGCGCCAGCAGCTTGGGACACGCTGAAGCTTTCTTT.

The chain combines TRBV7-2 with TRBJ2-7; 7 bases match TRBD1. V shed 3 bases and J 3 bases; nucleotides not matched to a gene: 5. The germline V gene encodes CDR1 SGHTA and CDR2 FQGNSA. The CDR3 contains 14 residues. The CDR3 loop reads CASSFSPGGYEQYF. The CDR3 DNA reads as TGTGCCAGCAGCTTTAGTCCAGGGGGCTACGAGCAGTACTTC.

V usage is TRBV7-7 and J usage is TRBJ2-1; no clear D gene. The V end lost 5 bases, the J end lost 6 bases, and 8 bases lay between the germline ends. Germline V gives CDR1 SSHAT, CDR2 FNYEAQ (reference sequence). This CDR3 is built from 12 residues. The DNA for the CDR3 is TGTGCCAGCAGCCCTCTTAGCAATGAGCAGTTCTTC. It yields the protein CASSPLSNEQFF.

The chain is built from TRBV5-1 and TRBJ2-1, with D perhaps matching TRBD2 (6 bases). Germline V gene lookup returns CDR1 SGHRS and CDR2 YFSETQ. The CDR3 contains 13 residues. Trimming took 4 bases from V and 4 from J, leaving 9 bases between them. The chain's CDR3 is CASSGGGYNEQFF. The CDR3 coding sequence is TGCGCCAGCAGCGGGGGAGGATACAATGAGCAGTTCTTC. The variable domain in full, completed from reference TRBV5-1 and TRBJ2-1, reads KAGVTQTPRYLIKTRGQQVTLSCSPISGHRSVSWYQQTPGQGLQFLFEYFSETQRNKGNFPGRFSGRQFSNSRSEMNVSTLELGDSALYLCASSGGGYNEQFFGPGTRLTVL.

The chain combines TRBV29-1 with TRBJ1-6; D gene uncertain. The V gene lost 5 bases and the J gene lost 7 bases, with 6 bases spanning the gap. This CDR3 comprises 11 residues. From germline, CDR1 is SQVTM and CDR2 ANQGSEA. As DNA, the CDR3 is TGCAGCGTTCTTAAAAATTCACCCCTCCACTTT. Its protein product is CSVLKNSPLHF.

The chain couples TRBV25-1 to TRBJ1-2; 7 bases match TRBD1. The trim removed 4 bases at V and 6 bases at J, leaving 8 bases unmatched. This CDR3 has 14 residues. Germline lookup yields CDR1 MGHDK and CDR2 SYGVNS. The CDR3 DNA is TGTGCCAGCAGTGGCCCGGGACAGACGGATGGCTACACCTTC. This sequence encodes CASSGPGQTDGYTF.

V and J are TRBV6-5 and TRBJ2-1, with 8 bases fitting TRBD2. The CDR3 is 16 residues long. Germline V gene data show CDR1 as MNHEY and CDR2 as SVGAGI. J lost 6 bases, V lost 0 bases, and 7 bases had no gene match. CDR3 region: CASSYSSGEAPNEQFF. The CDR3 nucleotides read TGTGCCAGCAGTTACTCTAGCGGGGAGGCCCCCAATGAGCAGTTCTTC.

This sequence joins TRBV7-9 and TRBJ1-2; possible D gene TRBD1, 5 bases. V dropped 5 bases and J dropped 4 bases, with 11 bases sitting between them. The CDR3 has 13 residues. Germline CDR1 reads SEHNR; CDR2 reads FQNEAQ (reference sequence). The CDR3 region has the DNA TGTGCCAGCAGCCTCAGACAGTCCTATGGCTACACCTTC. This translates into CASSLRQSYGYTF.

The rearrangement joins TRBV19 to TRBJ1-6, with D possibly being TRBD1 (5 bases). CDR3 size: 16 residues. Germline V gives CDR1 LNHDA, CDR2 SQIVND (reference sequence). Trimming stripped 3 bases from V and 9 bases from J, with 18 bases between. In DNA form, the CDR3 reads TGTGCCAGTAGTATGAGCCGGGGGACCGGGAGTTCACCCCTCCACTTT. Encoded protein: CASSMSRGTGSSPLHF. Looking up the rest from reference TRBV19 and TRBJ1-6 gives the full variable domain: DGGITQSPKYLFRKEGQNVTLSCEQNLNHDAMYWYRQDPGQGLRLIYYSQIVNDFQKGDIAEGYSVSREKKESFPLTVTSAQKNPTAFYLCASSMSRGTGSSPLHFGNGTRLTVT.

V gene TRBV11-2 combines with J gene TRBJ2-7, with 7 positions matching TRBD1. The CDR3 covers 15 residues. Germline V gene data show CDR1 as SGHAT and CDR2 as FQNNGV. J gave up 2 bases and V 4 bases, and 8 bases lay outside the gene matches. CDR3 protein: CASSSLRQGAYEQYF. The CDR3 DNA reads TGTGCCAGCAGCTCTTTAAGACAGGGTGCCTACGAGCAGTACTTC.

DNA of the CDR3: TGTGCCAGCAGCGTAGCTTCAGGACAGAGCACAGATACGCAGTATTTT. As protein: CASSVASGQSTDTQYF. The rearrangement uses TRBV9 and TRBJ2-3, with D possibly matching TRBD1 (6 bases). Germline V gene data show CDR1 as SGDLS and CDR2 as YYNGEE. V shed 0 bases and J shed 0 bases, with 11 bases lying between them. The CDR3 is 16 amino acids.

This chain uses TRBV6-6 with TRBJ2-1; 7 positions match TRBD2. Germline CDR1 reads MNHNY; CDR2 reads SVGAGI (reference sequence). CDR3 length equals 14 residues. Unmatched junction bases numbered 2, after V lost 2 bases and J lost 4 bases. The CDR3: CASSYPGLYNEQFF. The CDR3 coding sequence is TGTGCCAGCAGTTACCCGGGACTATACAATGAGCAGTTCTTC.

The rearrangement uses TRBV11-2 and TRBJ2-5; the match to TRBD2 covers 8 bases. This CDR3 comprises 14 residues. Germline CDR1 and CDR2: SGHAT and FQNNGV. Trimming took 8 bases from V and 2 from J; bases not matched to a gene: 7. The CDR3 DNA sequence: TGTGCCAGCCTCAGCGGGAGCTGGCAAGAGACCCAGTACTTC. This sequence encodes CASLSGSWQETQYF.

The chain joins TRBV6-5 to TRBJ1-1, with 8 bases aligning to TRBD1. With 5 bases clipped from V and 3 bases from J, the junction kept 8 bases outside the gene matches. Germline V gene sequence: CDR1 MNHEY, CDR2 SVGAGI. The CDR3 runs 15 residues. CDR3 in DNA: TGTGCCAGCAGTACAGGGGGGGTGGGGGACACTGAAGCTTTCTTT. It yields the protein CASSTGGVGDTEAFF.

The chain uses TRBV5-5 and TRBJ1-5; TRBD1 is a possible D gene (6 bases). This CDR3 comprises 14 residues. CDR1 SGHKS and CDR2 YYEKEE come from the germline V gene (reference sequence). With 1 base removed from V and 3 bases from J, the gap between germline ends came to 8 bases. The CDR3: CASSLYRDNQPQHF. For the CDR3, the DNA is TGTGCCAGCAGCTTGTACAGGGACAATCAGCCCCAGCATTTT.

The J gene is TRBJ1-4, the V gene TRBV7-2; D possibly corresponds to TRBD1 (5 bases). The CDR3 totals 15 residues. Trimming pared 1 base from V and 7 bases from J, leaving 13 bases between. The germline gives CDR1 SGHTA, CDR2 FQGNSA. CDR3 protein: CASSLDWGDGEKLFF. CDR3 in DNA: TGTGCCAGCAGCTTAGACTGGGGGGACGGTGAAAAACTGTTTTTT.

This sequence joins TRBV7-3 and TRBJ2-7; 9 bases align to TRBD2. With 5 bases clipped from V and 5 bases from J, the junction kept 7 bases outside the gene matches. Germline CDR1 SGHTA, CDR2 FQGTGA. The CDR3 totals 14 residues. The CDR3 protein is CASSRTGGRDEQYF. The CDR3 nucleotides are TGTGCCAGCAGCCGAACTGGCGGGAGGGACGAGCAGTACTTC. Variable domain in full (rest from reference TRBV7-3 and TRBJ2-7): GAGVSQTPSNKVTEKGKYVELRCDPISGHTALYWYRQSLGQGPEFLIYFQGTGAADDSGLPNDRFFAVRPEGSVSTLKIQRTERGDSAVYLCASSRTGGRDEQYFGPGTRLTVT.